The next 18 T cell receptor beta chains were all read from a single sample in a study of cytomegalovirus exposure and HLA in healthy donors. PCR involved 60 Vbeta and 13 Jbeta primers. The protocol was immunoSEQ multiplex PCR, while the TCRdb copy is restricted to in-frame clones and leaves out a portion. The repertoire includes tens of thousands of clones, 75% to 80% of them detected once, and 2.5% to 3.5% sits in the top ten. What was sequenced was PBMCs. Every receptor here comes from a man between 18 and 29 years old in good health and CMV-seronegative.

The rearrangement joins TRBV7-9 to TRBJ1-2; D might be TRBD1 (5 bases). Germline V gene data show CDR1 as SEHNR and CDR2 as FQNEAQ (reference sequence). The V end was cut by 5 bases, the J end by 2 bases, with 9 bases between. The CDR3 extends over 13 amino acids. The CDR3 reads CASSPPGNYGYTF. Here the CDR3 DNA reads TGTGCCAGCAGCCCCCCAGGGAACTATGGCTACACCTTC.

The chain joins TRBV28 to TRBJ2-2; no clear D. This CDR3 is 15 amino acids long. Germline V lookup: CDR1 MDHEN, CDR2 SYDVKM. DNA of the CDR3: TGTGCTGTGAGAAAAAACGAGAGGCAGACCGGGGAGCTGTTTTTT. Translated, it gives CAVRKNERQTGELFF.

V gene TRBV5-1 combines with J gene TRBJ2-1, with TRBD2 matching over 9 bases. Germline CDR1 SGHRS, CDR2 YFSETQ. The V gene end was trimmed by 0 bases and the J gene end by 8 bases; junction bases not matched to a gene: 9. This CDR3 has 16 amino acids. The CDR3 DNA is TGCGCCAGCAGCTTGGCCCGGGTAGCGGGGGCCGATGAGCAGTTCTTC. Its protein is CASSLARVAGADEQFF.

V and J are TRBV10-1 and TRBJ1-5, with a weak D call TRBD1 (5 bases). Germline CDR1 WNHNN, CDR2 SYGVQD (reference sequence). V lost 0 bases and J 3 bases, leaving 9 bases between the germline ends. This CDR3 has 15 amino acids. The CDR3 here is CASSESLQDNQPQHF. CDR3 bases: TGCGCCAGCAGTGAGTCATTACAGGACAATCAGCCCCAGCATTTT.

The chain joins TRBV10-3 to TRBJ2-3, with 9 nucleotides matching TRBD2. The CDR3 spans 14 residues. Trimming cost V 6 bases and J 10 bases; bases outside gene matches: 11. The germline gives CDR1 ENHRY, CDR2 SYGVKD. CDR3 region: CAISDLNERGAQYF. For the CDR3, the DNA is TGTGCCATCAGCGACCTAAATGAGCGGGGGGCGCAGTATTTT.

The chain employs TRBV19 and TRBJ1-1; D might be TRBD1 (6 bases). The V end was cut by 5 bases, the J end by 4 bases, with 20 bases between. From germline, CDR1 is LNHDA and CDR2 SQIVND (reference sequence). The CDR3 extends over 16 amino acids. CDR3 sequence (DNA): TGTGCCAGTAGTGCCCGTGACAGGTCGGGGGGCACTGAAGCTTTCTTT. As protein: CASSARDRSGGTEAFF.

The rearrangement joins TRBV4-1 to TRBJ1-4; tentative D call: TRBD1 (5 bases). Germline CDR1 and CDR2: MGHRA and YSYEKL. The V end was cut by 0 bases, the J end by 7 bases, with 15 bases between. The CDR3 sequence is 16 residues long. The CDR3 DNA reads as TGCGCCAGCAGCCAAGATCAAGGGGTTCACGGTGAAAAACTGTTTTTT. It yields the protein CASSQDQGVHGEKLFF.

This chain connects TRBV5-4 to TRBJ2-2, with 7 bases lining up with TRBD1. Per the germline V gene, CDR1 is SGHNT and CDR2 is YYREEE (reference sequence). The CDR3 consists of 15 residues. Trimming at V came to 6 bases and at J to 6 bases, leaving 11 bases not matched to a gene. CDR3 sequence (DNA): TGTGCCAGCATCCGACAGGGAGATTCCGCCGGGGAGCTGTTTTTT. Translated: CASIRQGDSAGELFF.

The rearrangement uses TRBV14 and TRBJ2-1, with D possibly matching TRBD2 (5 bases). CDR1 SGHDN and CDR2 FVKESK come from the germline V gene. Trimming cost V 3 bases and J 6 bases, with 15 bases left between them. The CDR3 is 15 amino acids. This CDR3 reads CASSHLQLGANEQFF. For the CDR3, the DNA is TGTGCCAGCAGCCATTTGCAGTTGGGAGCCAATGAGCAGTTCTTC.

V usage is TRBV9 and J usage is TRBJ1-3; D not certain. The germline V and J ends were trimmed by 1 base and 2 bases, with 16 bases remaining between them. Per the germline V gene, CDR1 is SGDLS and CDR2 is YYNGEE. The CDR3 is 17 residues long. CDR3 DNA sequence: TGTGCCAGCAGCGTAACGGGGAGAGGGAGACCTGGAAACACCATATATTTT. The encoded protein is CASSVTGRGRPGNTIYF.

This chain uses TRBV4-1 with TRBJ2-2; the match to TRBD1 covers 8 bases. Unmatched junction bases numbered 7, after V lost 3 bases and J lost 4 bases. Per germline, CDR1 MGHRA and CDR2 YSYEKL. The length of the CDR3 is 16 residues. The chain's CDR3 is CASSQETGVFTGELFF. The CDR3 DNA reads TGCGCCAGCAGCCAGGAGACAGGGGTGTTCACCGGGGAGCTGTTTTTT.

The V gene is TRBV7-2, the J gene TRBJ1-6; possibly TRBD1 for D (5 bases). V was clipped by 5 bases and J by 9 bases, with 11 bases between them. Germline V gene lookup returns CDR1 SGHTA and CDR2 FQGNSA. This CDR3 comprises 13 residues. CDR3 amino acids: CASSPGVPSPLHF. The CDR3 DNA reads as TGTGCCAGCAGCCCGGGGGTCCCTTCACCCCTCCACTTT.

V and J are TRBV4-2 and TRBJ2-1; weak D call: TRBD1 (5 bases). The CDR3 covers 16 residues. V gave up 0 bases and J gave up 7 bases, with 16 bases separating them. Germline CDR1 and CDR2: LGHNA and YNFKEQ. CDR3 residues: CASSQEVGRAGNEQFF. For the CDR3, the DNA is TGTGCCAGCAGCCAAGAAGTAGGCAGGGCCGGGAATGAGCAGTTCTTC.

The gene calls are TRBV9 and TRBJ2-7; 13 bases are a match to TRBD2. This CDR3 is built from 16 residues. The germline gives CDR1 SGDLS, CDR2 YYNGEE. V trimming: 4 bases; J trimming: 2 bases; junction bases outside the gene matches: 6. CDR3 sequence: CASSPGTSGAPYEQYF. The CDR3 DNA reads TGTGCCAGCAGCCCCGGGACTAGCGGGGCGCCCTACGAGCAGTACTTC. The entire variable domain, with the rest obtained from reference TRBV9 and TRBJ2-7, is as follows: DSGVTQTPKHLITATGQRVTLRCSPRSGDLSVYWYQQSLDQGLQFLIQYYNGEERAKGNILERFSAQQFPDLHSELNLSSLELGDSALYFCASSPGTSGAPYEQYFGPGTRLTVT.

The chain employs TRBV19 and TRBJ1-1; tentatively, D is TRBD1 (5 bases). V was clipped by 2 bases and J by 0 bases, with 7 bases between them. CDR3 length: 14 amino acids. The germline V gene encodes CDR1 LNHDA and CDR2 SQIVND (reference sequence). The CDR3 loop reads CASSILGLNTEAFF. CDR3 bases: TGTGCCAGTAGTATACTGGGGCTGAACACTGAAGCTTTCTTT.

The J gene is TRBJ1-2, the V gene TRBV11-2; D might be TRBD1 (5 bases). V dropped 5 bases and J dropped 6 bases, with 10 bases sitting between them. The CDR3 loop spans 12 amino acids. CDR1 and CDR2 from the germline V gene are SGHAT and FQNNGV. The CDR3 region is CASSHTRDGYTF. CDR3 sequence (DNA): TGTGCCAGCAGCCACACCAGGGATGGCTACACCTTC.

The CDR3 region is CASRIVPDTGGAFF. In DNA form, the CDR3 reads TGTGCCAGCAGGATCGTCCCGGACACGGGGGGTGCTTTCTTT. V is TRBV6-1 and J is TRBJ1-1; weak D call: TRBD1 (5 bases). Germline loops: CDR1 MNHNS, CDR2 SASEGT. The V and J ends lost 6 bases and 11 bases respectively, with 22 bases between them. The CDR3 runs to 14 residues.

V is TRBV6-6 and J is TRBJ1-1, with a weak D call TRBD1 (6 bases). The CDR3 extends over 16 amino acids. Per germline, CDR1 MNHNY and CDR2 SVGAGI (reference sequence). Deletions cut 2 bases from V and 5 bases from J, with 18 bases between. The CDR3 nucleotides are TGTGCCAGCAGTTACCCAGAGACAGGCATTCGGACTGAAGCTTTCTTT. This translates into CASSYPETGIRTEAFF.